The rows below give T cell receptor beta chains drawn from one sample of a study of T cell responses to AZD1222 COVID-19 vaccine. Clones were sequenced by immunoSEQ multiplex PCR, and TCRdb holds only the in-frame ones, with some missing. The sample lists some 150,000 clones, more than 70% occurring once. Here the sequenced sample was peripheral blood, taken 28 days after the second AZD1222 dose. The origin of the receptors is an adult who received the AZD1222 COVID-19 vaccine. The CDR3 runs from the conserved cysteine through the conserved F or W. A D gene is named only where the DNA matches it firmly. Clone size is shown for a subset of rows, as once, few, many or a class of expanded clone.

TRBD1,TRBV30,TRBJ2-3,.,CAWSVKGAGAGNTQYF,TGTGCCTGGAGTGTAAAGGGGGCGGGCGCCGGGAATACGCAGTATTTT
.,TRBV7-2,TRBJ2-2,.,CASSLEWGRGGTGELFF,TGTGCCAGCAGCTTAGAGTGGGGCAGGGGAGGCACCGGGGAGCTGTTTTTT
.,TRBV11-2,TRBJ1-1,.,CASSSLRGDTEAFF,TGTGCCAGCAGCTCTTTACGGGGGGACACTGAAGCTTTCTTT
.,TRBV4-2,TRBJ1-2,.,CASSQDPGQNYGYTF,TGTGCCAGCAGCCAAGATCCTGGTCAGAACTATGGCTACACCTTC
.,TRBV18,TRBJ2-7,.,CASSPRRQPYEQYF,TGTGCCAGCTCACCACGGCGGCAGCCCTACGAGCAGTACTTC
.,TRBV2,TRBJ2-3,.,CASLITDTQYF,TGTGCCAGCCTTATCACAGATACGCAGTATTTT
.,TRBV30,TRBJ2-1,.,CAWSVLLHNEQFF,TGTGCCTGGAGTGTACTTCTGCACAATGAGCAGTTCTTC
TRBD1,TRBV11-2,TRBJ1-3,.,CASSQTGTGGNTIYF,TGTGCCAGCAGCCAGACCGGGACAGGGGGAAACACCATATATTTT
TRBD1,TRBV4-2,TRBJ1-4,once,CASSQGTGGREKLFF,TGTGCCAGCAGCCAAGGAACAGGGGGTCGTGAAAAACTGTTTTTT
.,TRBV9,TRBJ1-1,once,CASSPTHRVTEAFF,TGTGCCAGCAGCCCTACCCACAGGGTCACTGAAGCTTTCTTT
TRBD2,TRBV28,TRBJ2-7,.,CASSLRTSGTNEQYF,TGTGCCAGCAGTTTAAGGACTAGCGGCACCAACGAGCAGTACTTC
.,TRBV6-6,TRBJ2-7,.,CASSYKSKGLLYEQYF,TGTGCCAGCAGTTACAAATCGAAGGGTCTCCTCTACGAGCAGTACTTC
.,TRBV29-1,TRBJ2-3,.,CSVDTQYF,TGCAGCGTTGATACGCAGTATTTT
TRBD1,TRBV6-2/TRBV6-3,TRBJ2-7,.,CASSYPGQGTYEQYF,TGTGCCAGCAGTTACCCCGGACAGGGAACCTACGAGCAGTACTTC
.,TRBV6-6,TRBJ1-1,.,CASSYSTINTEAFF,TGTGCCAGCAGTTACTCGACTATTAACACTGAAGCTTTCTTT
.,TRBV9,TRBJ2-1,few,CASSVAWGVYNEQFF,TGTGCCAGCAGCGTAGCGTGGGGGGTCTACAATGAGCAGTTCTTC
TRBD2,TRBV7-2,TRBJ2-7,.,CASSSGFAYEQYF,TGTGCCAGTTCTAGCGGGTTTGCCTACGAGCAGTACTTC
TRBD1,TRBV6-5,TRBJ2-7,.,CASSKQGADYEQYF,TGTGCCAGCAGTAAACAGGGGGCCGACTACGAGCAGTACTTC
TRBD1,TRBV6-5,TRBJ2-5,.,CASSLTGATQETQYF,TGTGCCAGCAGCCTGACAGGGGCTACCCAAGAGACCCAGTACTTC
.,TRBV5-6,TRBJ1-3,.,CASSQAAGRGNTIYF,TGTGCCAGCAGCCAAGCGGCGGGTCGTGGAAACACCATATATTTT
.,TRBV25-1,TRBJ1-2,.,CASSDLDLIYGYTF,TGTGCCAGCAGTGACTTGGACCTAATCTATGGCTACACCTTC
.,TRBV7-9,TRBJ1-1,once,CASSPQQGNTEAFF,TGTGCCAGCAGTCCACAACAGGGGAACACTGAAGCTTTCTTT
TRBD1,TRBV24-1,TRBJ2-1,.,CATSDPRTGGNNEQFF,TGTGCCACCAGTGATCCCCGGACAGGCGGTAACAATGAGCAGTTCTTC
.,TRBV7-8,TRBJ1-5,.,CASSLLGKYQPQHF,TGTGCCAGCAGCTTACTCGGCAAATACCAGCCCCAGCATTTT
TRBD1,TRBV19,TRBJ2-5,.,CASTMTGEETQYF,TGTGCCAGTACCATGACAGGGGAAGAGACCCAGTACTTC
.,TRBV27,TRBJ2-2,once,CASSFRRRAGELFF,TGTGCCAGCAGTTTCCGACGGCGGGCCGGGGAGCTGTTTTTT
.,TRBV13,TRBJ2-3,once,CASSLGYGREGGDTQYF,TGTGCCAGCAGCTTAGGGTACGGGCGAGAGGGGGGAGATACGCAGTATTTT
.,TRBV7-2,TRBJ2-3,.,CASSFQARATDTQYF,TGTGCCAGCAGCTTTCAGGCTAGAGCCACAGATACGCAGTATTTT
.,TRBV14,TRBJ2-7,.,CASSAGGEQYF,TGTGCCAGCAGCGCAGGTGGGGAGCAGTACTTC
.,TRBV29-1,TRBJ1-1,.,CSVSRGGLVEAFF,TGCAGCGTATCACGGGGGGGTCTGGTTGAAGCTTTCTTT
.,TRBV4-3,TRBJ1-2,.,CASSQDINYGYTF,TGCGCCAGCAGCCAGGACATCAACTATGGCTACACCTTC
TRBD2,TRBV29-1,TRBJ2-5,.,CSVGRETETQYF,TGCAGCGTCGGGCGGGAGACCGAGACCCAGTACTTC
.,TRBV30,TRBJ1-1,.,CAWSTMAGFTEAFF,TGTGCCTGGAGTACGATGGCGGGGTTCACTGAAGCTTTCTTT
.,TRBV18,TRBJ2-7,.,CASSPRAEPGREQYF,TGTGCCAGCTCACCGAGGGCGGAGCCGGGGAGGGAGCAGTACTTC
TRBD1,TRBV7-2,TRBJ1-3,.,CASSPDRAGGNTIYF,TGTGCCAGCAGTCCGGACAGGGCGGGAGGAAACACCATATATTTT
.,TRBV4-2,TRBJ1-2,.,CASSRGYGYTF,TGTGCCAGCAGCCGAGGCTATGGCTACACCTTC